What follows describes a single T cell receptor (beta chain). Its target is not known. These data are taken from a study of cytomegalovirus exposure and HLA in healthy donors. Findings and limits, study-wide: TCR beta chain V- and J-gene trimming was linked, in a later analysis, to a missense variant in DCLRE1C. A reported reduction in N-insertions relative to the approximately 640-donor mean was seen in an Asian-associated ancestry cluster in a later analysis. It was likely that a cluster of highly shared sequence variants was a sequencing artifact.

The PCR had 60 Vbeta and 13 Jbeta primers. Some clones are missing from TCRdb's copy, which holds only in-frame ones; the method was immunoSEQ multiplex PCR. The sample contains roughly 150,000 clones, over 75% of which appear only once. This sequence originates from a male donor in good health and CMV-seronegative. The source material was PBMCs.

The CDR3 here is CASSLGGRGTEAFF. The CDR3 DNA is TGTGCCAGCAGCTTGGGGGGAAGAGGGACTGAAGCTTTCTTT. The V call is TRBV5-4, the J call TRBJ1-1; D not resolved. V was pared by 0 bases and J by 5 bases, with 11 bases between. The CDR3 is 14 amino acids. Germline V gene data show CDR1 as SGHNT and CDR2 as YYREEE (reference sequence).